Shown below are 17 T cell receptor beta chains from a single sample sequenced in a study of blood T cell repertoires in COVID-19. The repertoire was sequenced with immunoSEQ multiplex PCR; TCRdb's copy has only in-frame clones and lacks some. This sample yields 100,000 to 150,000 clones, of which 65% to 90% are seen a single time; about a quarter belongs to the top ten. The sample comprised peripheral blood. The origin of the receptors is a woman of 80 years or more with acute or convalescent COVID-19.

The chain employs TRBV7-2 and TRBJ2-4; D might be TRBD2 (7 bases). In germline, CDR1 is SGHTA, CDR2 FQGNSA. V was trimmed by 5 bases and J by 0 bases, leaving 11 bases between them. The CDR3 has 15 amino acids. CDR3 in amino acids: CASSKGGVAKNIQYF. In nucleotides, the CDR3 is TGTGCCAGCAGCAAGGGGGGGGTAGCCAAAAACATTCAGTACTTC.

The rearrangement joins TRBV11-2 to TRBJ1-1; D remains ambiguous. The length of the CDR3 is 12 residues. The V gene's germline CDR1 is SGHAT and CDR2 FQNNGV. The V end lost 3 bases, the J end lost 5 bases, and 7 bases lay between the germline ends. The CDR3 DNA sequence: TGTGCCAGCAGCTTCTCTAGGACTGAAGCTTTCTTT. It translates to CASSFSRTEAFF. The entire variable domain, with the rest obtained from reference TRBV11-2 and TRBJ1-1, is as follows: EAGVAQSPRYKIIEKRQSVAFWCNPISGHATLYWYQQILGQGPKLLIQFQNNGVVDDSQLPKDRFSAERLKGVDSTLKIQPAKLEDSAVYLCASSFSRTEAFFGQGTRLTVV.

The genes are TRBV7-2 and TRBJ1-5, with unresolved D. Trimming shortened V by 3 bases and J by 5 bases, and 8 bases separated the two germline ends. CDR1 is SGHTA and CDR2 is FQGNSA in the germline V gene. This CDR3 contains 13 residues. The CDR3 reads CASSFQAYQPQHF. CDR3 bases: TGTGCCAGCAGCTTCCAGGCTTATCAGCCCCAGCATTTT.

This clone was picked up one time. V gene TRBV28 combines with J gene TRBJ2-5, with TRBD2 identical over 14 bases. The CDR3 covers 15 residues. The germline V gene has CDR1 MDHEN and CDR2 SYDVKM. Trimming removed 2 bases from V and 9 bases from J; junction bases left unmatched: 5. CDR3 coding DNA: TGTGCCAGCAGTTTAGGGACTAGCGGGGGCTGGGCCCAGTACTTC. Translation gives CASSLGTSGGWAQYF.

This clone has a handful of counts. The chain links TRBV6-5 to TRBJ2-7; D ambiguous. Germline loops: CDR1 MNHEY, CDR2 SVGAGI. Trimming shortened V by 6 bases and J by 1 base, and 4 bases separated the two germline ends. The CDR3 totals 11 residues. The CDR3 sequence: CASRLSYEQYV. DNA of the CDR3: TGTGCCAGCAGACTTTCCTACGAGCAGTACGTC.

This chain links TRBV7-9 with TRBJ1-4, with a weak D call TRBD1 (5 bases). The CDR3 has 15 residues. CDR1 SEHNR and CDR2 FQNEAQ come from the germline V gene (reference sequence). V shed 1 base and J shed 8 bases, with 14 bases lying between them. The DNA for the CDR3 is TGTGCCAGCAGCTTAGTTGGGGCCTCTAGGGAAAAACTGTTTTTT. This translates into CASSLVGASREKLFF.

This sequence joins TRBV11-2 and TRBJ1-2; no definite D call. The germline V and J ends were trimmed by 4 bases and 7 bases, with 13 bases remaining between them. The germline CDR1 and CDR2 sequences are SGHAT and FQNNGV. The CDR3 contains 13 residues. The CDR3 bases are TGTGCCAGCAGCTCAAGGTCGGCGGTTGGCTACACCTTC. Its translation is CASSSRSAVGYTF. Drawing the rest from reference TRBV11-2 and TRBJ1-2, the complete variable domain is EAGVAQSPRYKIIEKRQSVAFWCNPISGHATLYWYQQILGQGPKLLIQFQNNGVVDDSQLPKDRFSAERLKGVDSTLKIQPAKLEDSAVYLCASSSRSAVGYTFGSGTRLTVV.

The CDR3 DNA sequence: TGTGCCAGCAGCGAACGCGGGCGCATCTCTGGGGCCAACGTCCTGACTTTC. Amino acids: CASSERGRISGANVLTF. The chain has TRBV6-2 or TRBV6-3 and TRBJ2-6; tentatively, D is TRBD2 (5 bases). The CDR3 extends over 17 amino acids. Per germline, CDR1 MNHEY and CDR2 SVGEGT. Trimming pared 6 bases from V and 0 bases from J, leaving 15 bases between.

The chain couples TRBV5-4 to TRBJ1-4; 8 bases line up with TRBD1. The J segment lost 6 bases and the V segment lost 4 bases, leaving 11 bases of the junction unmatched. The CDR3 contains 16 residues. Germline CDR1 and CDR2: SGHNT and YYREEE (reference sequence). The CDR3 DNA follows: TGTGCCAGCAGCATTTTGTCGGCAGGGGGCTATGAAAAACTGTTTTTT. Translation: CASSILSAGGYEKLFF.

J is TRBJ1-2 and V is TRBV28, with 7 positions matching TRBD1. Trimming took 6 bases from V and 5 from J; bases not matched to a gene: 9. The germline V gene encodes CDR1 MDHEN and CDR2 SYDVKM. The CDR3 contains 14 residues. The CDR3 is CASSPLATGYGYTF. The CDR3 DNA follows: TGTGCCAGCAGCCCTCTAGCGACAGGGTATGGCTACACCTTC.

This clone occurred once. The rearrangement uses TRBV7-2 and TRBJ1-6; a possible D gene is TRBD1 (6 bases). Germline V gives CDR1 SGHTA, CDR2 FQGNSA. V lost 2 bases to trimming and J lost 8 bases, with 13 bases between them. The CDR3 totals 15 residues. This CDR3 reads CASSLSAGAYSPLHF. For the CDR3, the DNA is TGTGCCAGCAGCTTAAGCGCAGGGGCGTATTCACCCCTCCACTTT. Filled out from reference TRBV7-2 and TRBJ1-6, the complete variable domain reads GAGVSQSPSNKVTEKGKDVELRCDPISGHTALYWYRQSLGQGLEFLIYFQGNSAPDKSGLPSDRFSAERTGGSVSTLTIQRTQQEDSAVYLCASSLSAGAYSPLHFGNGTRLTVT.

The J gene is TRBJ1-1, the V gene TRBV6-5; D uncertain. The CDR3 extends over 13 amino acids. CDR1 is MNHEY and CDR2 is SVGAGI in the germline V gene. Trimming took off 8 bases at V and 0 bases at J, with 10 bases between the two ends. In DNA, the CDR3 is TGTGCCAGCCGCGAGATATTGAACACTGAAGCTTTCTTT. Translated, it gives CASREILNTEAFF.

V gene TRBV7-9 combines with J gene TRBJ1-4; D gene unclear. The CDR3 is made up of 13 amino acids. Germline CDR1 reads SEHNR; CDR2 reads FQNEAQ (reference sequence). V was shortened by 5 bases and J by 7 bases, with 11 bases between the two germline ends. CDR3 loop: CASSEMRLEKLFF. The CDR3 coding sequence is TGTGCCAGCAGCGAGATGCGGCTTGAAAAACTGTTTTTT.

The gene calls are TRBV3-1 (or the pseudogene TRBV3-2) and TRBJ2-1, with D perhaps matching TRBD2 (5 bases). V dropped 0 bases and J dropped 1 base, with 7 bases sitting between them. The CDR3 extends over 15 amino acids. Per germline, CDR1 LGHDT and CDR2 YNNKEL (reference sequence). CDR3 sequence (DNA): TGTGCCAGCAGCCAAGAAGGGAGTTCCTACAATGAGCAGTTCTTC. Encoded protein: CASSQEGSSYNEQFF.

This clone was observed a few times. This sequence joins TRBV12-3 or TRBV12-4 and TRBJ1-1; D is unresolved. Trimming took 5 bases from V and 1 from J, leaving 8 bases between them. The CDR3 is 13 residues long. CDR3 in amino acids: CASSPGSNTEAFF. CDR3 DNA sequence: TGTGCCAGCAGTCCGGGTTCGAACACTGAAGCTTTCTTT.

This sequence joins TRBV29-1 and TRBJ2-5; D is ambiguous. Germline V gene sequence: CDR1 SQVTM, CDR2 ANQGSEA. CDR3 size: 12 residues. V lost 4 bases and J lost 4, with 10 bases in between. The CDR3: CSVGSRGETQYF. CDR3 bases: TGCAGCGTTGGGTCCAGAGGAGAGACCCAGTACTTC.

The chain combines TRBV19 with TRBJ1-5; D remains unclear. The germline V and J ends were trimmed by 3 bases and 2 bases, with 5 bases remaining between them. CDR3 length: 13 amino acids. CDR1 is LNHDA and CDR2 is SQIVND in the germline V gene (reference sequence). The chain's CDR3 is CASSIEGNQPQHF. CDR3 DNA: TGTGCCAGTAGTATCGAGGGCAATCAGCCCCAGCATTTT.